This TCR beta chain was documented in a study of cytomegalovirus exposure and HLA in healthy donors. The trim removed 1 base at V and 2 bases at J, leaving 2 bases unmatched. The length of the CDR3 is 14 residues. Germline loops: CDR1 SGHKS, CDR2 YYEKEE (reference sequence). Clones were read by immunoSEQ multiplex PCR, and TCRdb kept only the in-frame ones, dropping some. The sample yields about 58,000 clones, over 85% seen once. This clone was counted a single time. The chain recombines TRBV5-5 with TRBJ1-2, with TRBD1 matching over 7 bases. Sequences were obtained from PBMCs. The sequence was obtained from a young man in good health and CMV-seronegative. The CDR3 DNA is TGTGCCAGCAGCTTGAACAGGGGAAACTATGGCTACACCTTC. It is translated as CASSLNRGNYGYTF.